This entry is about one T cell receptor beta chain. Its antigen is unidentified. These data come from a study of Tregs in tolerant kidney transplant recipients. Some clones are missing from TCRdb's copy, which holds only in-frame ones; the method was immunoSEQ multiplex PCR. The table records more than 90,000 clones, about 91% of them present only once. Thawed PBMCs were FACS-sorted into unstimulated CD4+CD25+CD127- regulatory T cells, CD4+CD25- non-regulatory cells, CD4 and CD8 cells. Points from the study as a whole: Few patients were studied, so findings need validation in larger groups. This study did not directly address biological reproducibility.

Per germline, CDR1 KGHSH and CDR2 LQKENI. With V trimmed by 3 bases and J by 9 bases, 7 bases remained unmatched. The CDR3 has 14 amino acids. The V gene is TRBV18, the J gene TRBJ2-7, with 11 nucleotides matching TRBD1. The specimen was CD4+ T cells from blood. The TCR comes from a human donor in good health. The CDR3 spells CASSPGTGGNPQYF. CDR3 nucleotides: TGTGCCAGCTCACCCGGGACAGGGGGAAATCCGCAGTACTTC.